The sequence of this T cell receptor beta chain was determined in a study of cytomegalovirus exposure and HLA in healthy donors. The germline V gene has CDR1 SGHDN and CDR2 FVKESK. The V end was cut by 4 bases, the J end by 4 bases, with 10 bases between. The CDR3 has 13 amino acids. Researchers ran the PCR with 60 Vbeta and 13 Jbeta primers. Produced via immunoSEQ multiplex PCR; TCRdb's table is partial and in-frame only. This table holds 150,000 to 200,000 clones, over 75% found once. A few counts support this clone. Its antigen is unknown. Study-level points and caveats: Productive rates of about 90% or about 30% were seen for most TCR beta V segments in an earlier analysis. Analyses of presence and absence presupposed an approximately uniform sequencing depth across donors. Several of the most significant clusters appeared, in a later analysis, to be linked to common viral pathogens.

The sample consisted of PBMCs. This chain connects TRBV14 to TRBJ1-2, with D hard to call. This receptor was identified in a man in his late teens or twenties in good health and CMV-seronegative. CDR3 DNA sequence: TGTGCCAGCAGCCCCCCTTCGGTCTATGGCTACACCTTC. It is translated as CASSPPSVYGYTF.